A few counts support the clone carrying this T cell receptor (beta chain). CDR1 and CDR2 (germline): MNHEY, SMNVEV (reference sequence). CDR3 length equals 15 residues. The V end was cut by 6 bases, the J end by 2 bases, with 15 bases between. These data originate in a study of patients and donors after allogeneic stem cell transplantation. TCRdb used MiXCR to reprocess the RT-PCR reads, holding one entry per CDR3 protein. Among about 960,000 distinct CDR3 sequences, over 15% were seen once, and the ten largest hold 5% to 6.5%. V gene TRBV27 combines with J gene TRBJ2-3; D might be TRBD2 (5 bases). The receptor was derived from a human donor who was either an allogeneic HSCT recipient or a stem cell or donor lymphocyte infusion donor (not recorded which). It is not recorded whose cells these are; they may come from a transplant donor. Sequenced sample: blood, either unsorted or a sorted T cell fraction (not recorded which). The CDR3 region is CASSLAGSTTDTQYF. Written as DNA, the CDR3 is TGTGCCAGCAGCCTGGCGGGCAGTACCACAGATACGCAGTATTTT.